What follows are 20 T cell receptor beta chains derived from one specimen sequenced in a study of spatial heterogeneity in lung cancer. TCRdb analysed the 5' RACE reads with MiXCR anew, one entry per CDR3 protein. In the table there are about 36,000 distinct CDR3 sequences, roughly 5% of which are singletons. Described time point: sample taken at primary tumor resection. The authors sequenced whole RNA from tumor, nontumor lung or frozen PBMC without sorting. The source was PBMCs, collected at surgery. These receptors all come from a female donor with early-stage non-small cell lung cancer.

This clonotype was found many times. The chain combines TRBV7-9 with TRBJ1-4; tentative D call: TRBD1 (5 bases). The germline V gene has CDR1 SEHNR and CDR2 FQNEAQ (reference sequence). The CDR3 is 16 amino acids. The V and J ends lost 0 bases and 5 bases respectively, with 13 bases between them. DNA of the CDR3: TGTGCCAGCAGCTTAGCGCAGGCAGGGAGCAATGAAAAACTGTTTTTT. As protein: CASSLAQAGSNEKLFF.

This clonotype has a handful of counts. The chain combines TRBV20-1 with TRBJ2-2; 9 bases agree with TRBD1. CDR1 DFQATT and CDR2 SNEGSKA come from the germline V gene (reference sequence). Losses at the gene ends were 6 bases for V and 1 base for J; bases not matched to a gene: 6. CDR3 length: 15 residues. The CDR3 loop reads CSAMPGQGNTGELFF. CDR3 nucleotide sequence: TGCAGTGCCATGCCGGGACAGGGGAACACCGGGGAGCTGTTTTTT.

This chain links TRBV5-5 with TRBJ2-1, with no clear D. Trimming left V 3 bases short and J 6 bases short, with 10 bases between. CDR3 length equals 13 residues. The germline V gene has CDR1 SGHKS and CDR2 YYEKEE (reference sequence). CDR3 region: CASSSRGINEQFF. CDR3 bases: TGTGCCAGCAGCTCCCGTGGAATCAATGAGCAGTTCTTC. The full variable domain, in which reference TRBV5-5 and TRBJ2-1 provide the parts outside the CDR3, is DAGVTQSPTHLIKTRGQQVTLRCSPISGHKSVSWYQQVLGQGPQFIFQYYEKEERGRGNFPDRFSARQFPNYSSELNVNALLLGDSALYLCASSSRGINEQFFGPGTRLTVL.

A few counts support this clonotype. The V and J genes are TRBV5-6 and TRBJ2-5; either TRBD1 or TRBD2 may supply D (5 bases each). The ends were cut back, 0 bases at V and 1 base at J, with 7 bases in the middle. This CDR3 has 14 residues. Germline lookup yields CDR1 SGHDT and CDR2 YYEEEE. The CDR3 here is CASSLGGVQETQYF. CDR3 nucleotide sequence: TGTGCCAGCAGCTTGGGAGGGGTCCAAGAGACCCAGTACTTC.

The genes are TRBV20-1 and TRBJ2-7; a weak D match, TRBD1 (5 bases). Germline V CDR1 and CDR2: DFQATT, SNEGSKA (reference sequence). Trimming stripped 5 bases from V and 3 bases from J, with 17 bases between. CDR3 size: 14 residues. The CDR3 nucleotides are TGCAGTGCTGGCGAAGGGGCCCCCCGCTACGAGCAGTACTTC. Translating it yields CSAGEGAPRYEQYF.

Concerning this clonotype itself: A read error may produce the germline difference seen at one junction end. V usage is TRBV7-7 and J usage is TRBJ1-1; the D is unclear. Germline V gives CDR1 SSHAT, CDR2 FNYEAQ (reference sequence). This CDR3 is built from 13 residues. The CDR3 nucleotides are TGTGCTAGCAGCCGATTTCTGAACACTGAAGCTTTCTTT. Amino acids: CASSRFLNTEAFF.

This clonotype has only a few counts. The CDR3: CSVGSLGTHEAFF. The CDR3 coding sequence is TGCAGTGTGGGGTCCCTAGGGACACATGAAGCTTTCTTT. This chain connects TRBV20-1 to TRBJ1-1, with D tentatively TRBD1 (6 bases). The CDR3 is 13 residues long. Deletions cut 7 bases from V and 7 bases from J, with 19 bases between. Germline V gene data show CDR1 as DFQATT and CDR2 as SNEGSKA (reference sequence).

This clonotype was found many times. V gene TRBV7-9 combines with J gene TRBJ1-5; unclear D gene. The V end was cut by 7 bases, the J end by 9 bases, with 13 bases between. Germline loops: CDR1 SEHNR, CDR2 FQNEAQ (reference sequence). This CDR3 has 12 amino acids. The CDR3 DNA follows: TGTGCCAGCACCCGGGGAGCAGGGCCCCAGCATTTT. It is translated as CASTRGAGPQHF.

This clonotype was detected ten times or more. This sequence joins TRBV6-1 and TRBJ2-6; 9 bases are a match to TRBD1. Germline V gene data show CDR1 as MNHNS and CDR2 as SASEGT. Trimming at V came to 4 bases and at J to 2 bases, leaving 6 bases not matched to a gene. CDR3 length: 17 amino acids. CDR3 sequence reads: CASSAGQGSAGANVLTF. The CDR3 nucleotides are TGTGCCAGCAGTGCGGGACAGGGTTCTGCTGGGGCCAACGTCCTGACTTTC.

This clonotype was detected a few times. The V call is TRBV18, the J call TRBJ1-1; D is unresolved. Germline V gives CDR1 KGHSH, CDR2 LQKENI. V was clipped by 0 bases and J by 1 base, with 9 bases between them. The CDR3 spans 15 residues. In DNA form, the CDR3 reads TGTGCCAGCTCACCACCTGGGCGGGAGAACACTGAAGCTTTCTTT. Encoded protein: CASSPPGRENTEAFF.

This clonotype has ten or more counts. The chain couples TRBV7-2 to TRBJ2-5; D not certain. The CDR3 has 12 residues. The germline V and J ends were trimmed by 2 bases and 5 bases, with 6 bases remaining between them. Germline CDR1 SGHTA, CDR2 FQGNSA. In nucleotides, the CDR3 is TGTGCCAGCAGCTTAACAGTTGAGACCCAGTACTTC. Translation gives CASSLTVETQYF.

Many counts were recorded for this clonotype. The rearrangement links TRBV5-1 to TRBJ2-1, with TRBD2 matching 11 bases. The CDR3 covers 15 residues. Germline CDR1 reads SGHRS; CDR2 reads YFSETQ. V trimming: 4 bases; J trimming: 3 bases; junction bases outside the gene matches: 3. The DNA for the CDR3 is TGCGCCAGCAGCGCCGGGACTAGCGGCTACAATGAGCAGTTCTTC. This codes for CASSAGTSGYNEQFF.

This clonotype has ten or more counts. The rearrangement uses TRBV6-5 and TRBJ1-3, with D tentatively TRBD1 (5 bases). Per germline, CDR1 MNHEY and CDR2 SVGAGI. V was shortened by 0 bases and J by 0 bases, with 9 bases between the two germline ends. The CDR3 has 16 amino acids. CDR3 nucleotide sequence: TGTGCCAGCAGTTACTCCGGCAGGGCCTCTGGAAACACCATATATTTT. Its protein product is CASSYSGRASGNTIYF.

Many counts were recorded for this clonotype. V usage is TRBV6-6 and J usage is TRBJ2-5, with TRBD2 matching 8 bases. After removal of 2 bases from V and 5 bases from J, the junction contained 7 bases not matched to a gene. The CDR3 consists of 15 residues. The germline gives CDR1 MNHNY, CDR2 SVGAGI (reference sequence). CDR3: CASSYGAEREETQYF. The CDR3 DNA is TGTGCCAGCAGTTACGGAGCGGAGCGGGAGGAGACCCAGTACTTC.

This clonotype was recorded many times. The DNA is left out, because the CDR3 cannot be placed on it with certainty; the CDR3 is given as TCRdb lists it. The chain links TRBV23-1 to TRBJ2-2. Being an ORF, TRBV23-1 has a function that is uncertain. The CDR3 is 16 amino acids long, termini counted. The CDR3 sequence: CASSQWRHLRAGELFF.

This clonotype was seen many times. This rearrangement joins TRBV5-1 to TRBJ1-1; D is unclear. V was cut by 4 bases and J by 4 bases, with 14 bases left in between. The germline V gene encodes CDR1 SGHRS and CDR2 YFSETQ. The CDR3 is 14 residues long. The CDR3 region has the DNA TGCGCCAGCAGCCCTCAAACATCGAGCACTGAAGCTTTCTTT. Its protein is CASSPQTSSTEAFF.

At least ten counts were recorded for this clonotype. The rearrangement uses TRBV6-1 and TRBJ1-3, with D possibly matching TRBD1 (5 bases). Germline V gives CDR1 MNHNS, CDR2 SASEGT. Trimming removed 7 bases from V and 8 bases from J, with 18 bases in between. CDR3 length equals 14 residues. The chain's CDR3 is CASTSDIIGYTIYF. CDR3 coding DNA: TGTGCCAGCACTTCGGACATCATAGGATACACCATATATTTT.

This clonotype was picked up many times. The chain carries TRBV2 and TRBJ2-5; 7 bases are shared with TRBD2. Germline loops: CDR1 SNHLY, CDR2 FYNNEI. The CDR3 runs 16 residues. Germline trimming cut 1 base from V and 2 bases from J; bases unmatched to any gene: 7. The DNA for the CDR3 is TGTGCCAGCAGTGAAGGACTAGCTCAGTTACAAGAGACCCAGTACTTC. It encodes CASSEGLAQLQETQYF. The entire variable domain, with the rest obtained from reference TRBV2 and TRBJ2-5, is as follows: EPEVTQTPSHQVTQMGQEVILRCVPISNHLYFYWYRQILGQKVEFLVSFYNNEISEKSEIFDDQFSVERPDGSNFTLKIRSTKLEDSAMYFCASSEGLAQLQETQYFGPGTRLLVL.

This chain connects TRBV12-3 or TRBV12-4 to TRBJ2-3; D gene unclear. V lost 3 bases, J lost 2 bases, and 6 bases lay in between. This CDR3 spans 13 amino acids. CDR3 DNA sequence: TGTGCCAGCAGTTTGTACAACACAGATACGCAGTATTTT. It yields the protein CASSLYNTDTQYF.

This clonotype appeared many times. The CDR3 protein is CASSSGQQSSYEQYF. The CDR3 DNA reads as TGTGCCAGCAGCTCGGGACAGCAGAGCTCCTACGAGCAGTACTTC. This sequence joins TRBV11-2 and TRBJ2-7, with 7 bases identical to TRBD1. CDR1 and CDR2 from the germline V gene are SGHAT and FQNNGV. The V gene end was trimmed by 4 bases and the J gene end by 0 bases; junction bases not matched to a gene: 6. The CDR3 has 15 residues.